This T cell receptor beta chain was sequenced for a study of T-cell memory formation after mild COVID-19. CDR3 length equals 13 residues. V lost 6 bases and J 1 base, leaving 9 bases between the germline ends. This clonotype was counted many times. Its antigen is not known. Findings of the study overall: Confirmation was lacking for SARS-CoV-2 specificity of second-wave clones that peaked on day 37. There was a balanced CD4/CD8 profile in clones contracting day 15 to 85, and later expanders leaned CD4+. Chiefly within CM and EM were the contracting CD4+ clones; CD8+ ones were within EMRA.

TCRdb itself ran the 5' RACE reads through MiXCR, one entry per CDR3 protein. The table records fewer than 200,000 distinct CDR3 sequences, under 15% of them present only once. Source material: PBMCs or a T cell subset sorted from them (not recorded which). The chain combines TRBV12-3 or TRBV12-4 with TRBJ1-2; perhaps TRBD1 as D (5 bases). The sequence was collected from a man aged 18 to 30 who had mild COVID-19 (a few samples of this study predate the infection). Cell type and time point are not known. The CDR3 loop reads CASSPDSNYGYTF. CDR3 in DNA: TGTGCCAGCAGCCCCGACAGTAACTATGGCTACACCTTC.